This section outlines one TCR beta chain sequence together with its context. These data come from a study of blood T cells in healthy people across ages. Then a second PCR, running roughly 7 to 12 cycles, was carried out with a sample-barcoded 5' primer and a J-beta primer mix. TCRdb called the 5' RACE reads again in MiXCR, with one record for every CDR3 protein. The sample shows 850,000 to 1,000,000 distinct CDR3 sequences, around 46% of them seen only once. Peripheral blood, roughly 11 milliliters per donor, was collected. There are 15 residues in the CDR3. CDR1 and CDR2 (germline): SGDLS, YYNGEE. Trimming removed 3 bases at V and 3 bases at J, with 16 bases between.

The clonotype originates from a man in his thirties or forties in good health. The sequenced material came from blood. The chain joins TRBV9 to TRBJ2-7, with D perhaps being TRBD1 or TRBD2 (5 bases each). DNA of the CDR3: TGTGCCAGCAGCGCTACCGGGACCGCCGACTACGAGCAGTACTTC. Translated, it gives CASSATGTADYEQYF.